This TCR beta chain was sequenced during a study of shared clonotypes between healthy human individuals (dated by TCRdb to the early 2020s). Background on the whole study: Two women and a few men aged 18 to 49 years were included in the cohort. Per donor, leukapheresis produced somewhere between about 0.9 and 10 billion PBMCs. Blood TCR repertoires of about 5 healthy adults were deeply sequenced to estimate repertoire size and the extent of clonotype sharing between individuals. To increase sequencing depth and limit assay-specific biases, TCR repertoire library preparation and sequencing were carried out by different laboratories using diverse techniques. Per donor, three plates each were used for CD4 naive and CD4 memory, two for CD8 naive, and one for CD8 memory. The investigation overall reported the following: Even with the large sequencing depth, rarefaction of the sorted-subset datasets indicated that sequencing was incomplete. Estimated clonotype richness was generally larger for naive than for memory subsets. Compared with non-shared clonotypes, the clonotypes found in all four sorted-subset donors had higher generation probabilities. Sampling was limited to blood, and TCR repertoires in tissue likely differ from TCR repertoires in blood. The small number of donors limited the genetic and exposure-history diversity represented. Sharing across several donors was observed for about 5% of naive CD4, around 3.5% of naive CD8, around 2.5% of memory CD4, and around 0.42% of memory CD8 clonotypes. Based on pairwise subsampling, the degree of clonotype sharing among donors was expected to be affected by sequencing depth.

The donors were healthy, HIV-negative adults who had no recently reported acute infections or vaccinations. Only Caucasian adults living in Nashville, Tennessee, USA were represented among the donors. CD4+ T cells were enriched through magnetic negative selection, after which naive cells were positively selected on CD45RA and the remaining negative fraction served as the memory subset. Blood was collected by leukapheresis, and PBMCs were isolated by Ficoll-Histopaque density gradient centrifugation and then cryopreserved in liquid nitrogen vapor phase. Purity and quantity of every magnetically sorted T cell population were checked by analytical flow cytometry. From each sorted fraction, genomic DNA was isolated and quantified by UV absorbance on a Nanodrop 2000c. For this chain, trimming is 9 bases at the V end and 5 bases at the J end, and the number of junction bases without a gene match is 11. Counted from cysteine to phenylalanine, this CDR3 has 16 amino acids. CDR3 DNA only is kept here, 48 bases in frame from base 1. The germline V gene specifies ENHRY as CDR1 and SYGVKD as CDR2.

Details on this clone: The antigen it binds to is not known. Base-call qualities are not available, and no considerably larger clone is one nucleotide away.

Using the deep immunoSEQ assay, TCR CDR3 regions were amplified from genomic DNA by multiplex PCR. Genomic DNA extracted from each cell subset was distributed evenly over all wells of several immunoSEQ 96-well plates, and each plate served as one replicate. Each replicate PCR for sorted subsets received about 0.2 ug genomic DNA, equal to some 32,000 T cell genomes. The purified libraries were quantified using a Qubit 3.0 fluorometer, sized with a Bioanalyzer 2100, and then quantified again using the KAPA Library Quantification kit. Each immunoSEQ 96-well plate was sequenced on its own single-read 150-cycle Illumina NextSeq 550 flow cell. Per the source publication's procedure: Because the immunoSEQ output included only junctional sequences and no quality scores, the filtering could not be the same as the filtering used for full-length reads. To assign V/J genes and CDR3, sequences were annotated against IMGT germline references using PyIR, a Python wrapper for IgBLAST v1.9. Reads were removed for weak V/J assignments (E-value above 1e-6), missing CDR3, stop codons, out-of-frame junctions, or ambiguous translated residues. V3J clonotypes were defined as sequences sharing an identical inferred V gene, J gene, and CDR3 amino acid sequence. Percentage overlap between repertoires was calculated by dividing the number of shared unique clonotypes by the size of the smaller repertoire. RTK rarefaction, the Chao1 estimator, and Recon v2.1 estimates of unobserved clonotypes were used to assess repertoire richness. Generation probabilities were computed with OLGA for all TCRbeta clonotypes obtained by the gDNA method from four donors. TCRdb limited this immuneACCESS table to in-frame rearrangements with V and J called. A share of clones is missing; checked studies link under half to unresolved V genes, and the rest is unexplained. The V and J calls and the clone size are those of that table, but D and trimming were determined from the DNA. This sample comprises approximately 2,300,000 clones, around 90% of them detected only once. The ten largest clonotypes hold 0.3% to 0.4% of the sample.

Here the chain combines TRBV10-3 and TRBJ2-2; 11 nucleotides in the junction match TRBD2. This TCR was recovered from a man aged 18 to 29 in good health. Some clones in this sample may be carry-over from other donors' samples. Specimen: naive CD4+ T cells from PBMCs. According to the study, the label for this sample's cell subset or site signals: CD45RA+ positively selected. The CDR3 protein sequence reads: CAITSGRYVGTGELFF. The nucleotide sequence reads as follows: TGTGCCATTACTAGCGGGAGATACGTAGGTACCGGGGAGCTGTTTTTT.